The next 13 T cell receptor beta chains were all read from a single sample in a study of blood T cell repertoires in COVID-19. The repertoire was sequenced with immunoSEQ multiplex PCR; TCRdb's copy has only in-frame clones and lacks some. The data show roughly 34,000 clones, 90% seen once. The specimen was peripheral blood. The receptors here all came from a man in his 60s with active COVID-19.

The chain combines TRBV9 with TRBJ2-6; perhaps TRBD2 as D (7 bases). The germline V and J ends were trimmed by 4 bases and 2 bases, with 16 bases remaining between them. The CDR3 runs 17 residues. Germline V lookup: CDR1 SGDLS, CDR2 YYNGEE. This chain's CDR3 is CASSPRRGGTGANVLTF. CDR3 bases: TGTGCCAGCAGCCCAAGGAGGGGGGGAACTGGGGCCAACGTCCTGACTTTC.

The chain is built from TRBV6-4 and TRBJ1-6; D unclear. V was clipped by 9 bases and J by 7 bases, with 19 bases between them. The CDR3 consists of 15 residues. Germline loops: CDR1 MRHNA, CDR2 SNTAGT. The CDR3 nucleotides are TGTGCCAGTCGCCTATCTCCTTTGGGCAATTCACCCCTCCACTTT. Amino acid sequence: CASRLSPLGNSPLHF.

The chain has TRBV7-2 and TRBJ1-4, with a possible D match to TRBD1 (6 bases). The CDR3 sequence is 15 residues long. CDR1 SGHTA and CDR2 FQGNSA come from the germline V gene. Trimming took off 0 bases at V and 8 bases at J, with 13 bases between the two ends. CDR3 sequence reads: CASSLALAGEEKLFF. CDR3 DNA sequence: TGTGCCAGCAGCTTAGCGCTGGCAGGGGAGGAAAAACTGTTTTTT.

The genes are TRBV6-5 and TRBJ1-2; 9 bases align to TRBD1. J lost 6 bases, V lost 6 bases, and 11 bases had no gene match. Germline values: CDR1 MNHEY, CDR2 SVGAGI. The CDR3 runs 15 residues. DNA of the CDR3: TGTGCCAGCAGGTCACCCCGGACAGGGGTAGATGGCTACACCTTC. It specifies CASRSPRTGVDGYTF.

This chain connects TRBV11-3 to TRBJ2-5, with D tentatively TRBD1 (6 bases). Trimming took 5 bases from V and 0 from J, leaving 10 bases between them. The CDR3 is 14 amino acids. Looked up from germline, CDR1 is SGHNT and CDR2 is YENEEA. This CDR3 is CASSPWGHQETQYF. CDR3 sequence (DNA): TGTGCCAGCAGCCCGTGGGGGCACCAAGAGACCCAGTACTTC.

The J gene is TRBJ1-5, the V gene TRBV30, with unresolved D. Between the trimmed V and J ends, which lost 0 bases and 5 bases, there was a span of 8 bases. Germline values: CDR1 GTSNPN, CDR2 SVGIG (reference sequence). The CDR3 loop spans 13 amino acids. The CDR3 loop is CAWSVSRHQPQHF. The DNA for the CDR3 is TGTGCCTGGAGTGTATCCCGTCATCAGCCCCAGCATTTT.

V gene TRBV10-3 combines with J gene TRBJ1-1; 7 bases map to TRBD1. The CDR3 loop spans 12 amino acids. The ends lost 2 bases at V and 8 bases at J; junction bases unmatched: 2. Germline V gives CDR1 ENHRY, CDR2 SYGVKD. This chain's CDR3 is CAISETRGEAFF. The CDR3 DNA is TGTGCCATCAGTGAGACCAGGGGGGAAGCTTTCTTT.

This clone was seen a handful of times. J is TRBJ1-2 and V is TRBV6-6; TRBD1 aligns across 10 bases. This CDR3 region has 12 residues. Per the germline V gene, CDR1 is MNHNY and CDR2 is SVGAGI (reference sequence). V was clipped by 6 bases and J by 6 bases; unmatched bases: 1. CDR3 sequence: CASRGTGDGYTF. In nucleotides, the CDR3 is TGTGCCAGCAGGGGGACAGGGGATGGCTACACCTTC.

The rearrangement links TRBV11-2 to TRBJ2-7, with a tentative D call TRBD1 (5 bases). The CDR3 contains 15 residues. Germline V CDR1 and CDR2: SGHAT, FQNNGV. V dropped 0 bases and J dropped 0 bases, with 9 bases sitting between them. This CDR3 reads CASSLEDTLSYEQYF. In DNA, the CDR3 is TGTGCCAGCAGCTTAGAGGACACCCTCTCCTACGAGCAGTACTTC.

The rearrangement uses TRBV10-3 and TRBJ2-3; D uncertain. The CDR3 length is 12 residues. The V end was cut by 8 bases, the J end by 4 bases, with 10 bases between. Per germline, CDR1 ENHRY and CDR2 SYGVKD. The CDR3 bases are TGTGCCATCGGTGGTACACCAGATACGCAGTATTTT. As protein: CAIGGTPDTQYF.

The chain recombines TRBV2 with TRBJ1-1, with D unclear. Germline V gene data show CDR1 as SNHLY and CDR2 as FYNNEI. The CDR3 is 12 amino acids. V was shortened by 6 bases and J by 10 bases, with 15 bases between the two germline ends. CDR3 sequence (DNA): TGTGCCAGCAGCCTCGACACTCAGCTAGCTTTCTTT. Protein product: CASSLDTQLAFF.

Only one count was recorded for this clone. The CDR3 sequence is CASASSTGQPFFAYEQYF. In DNA, the CDR3 is TGCGCCAGCGCCAGTTCCACGGGACAGCCTTTTTTCGCCTACGAGCAGTACTTC. The genes are TRBV5-1 and TRBJ2-7, with 7 positions matching TRBD1. V lost 7 bases to trimming and J lost 2 bases; unmatched junction nucleotides: 21. The CDR3 totals 18 residues. Germline CDR1 reads SGHRS; CDR2 reads YFSETQ.

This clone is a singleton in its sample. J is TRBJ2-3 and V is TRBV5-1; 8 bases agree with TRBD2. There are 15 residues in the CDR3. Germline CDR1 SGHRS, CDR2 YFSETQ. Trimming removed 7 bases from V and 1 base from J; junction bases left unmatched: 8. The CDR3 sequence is CASRSEGLGTDTQYF. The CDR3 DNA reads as TGCGCCAGCCGCTCGGAGGGACTAGGCACAGATACGCAGTATTTT. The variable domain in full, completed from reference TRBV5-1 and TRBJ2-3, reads KAGVTQTPRYLIKTRGQQVTLSCSPISGHRSVSWYQQTPGQGLQFLFEYFSETQRNKGNFPGRFSGRQFSNSRSEMNVSTLELGDSALYLCASRSEGLGTDTQYFGPGTRLTVL.